The entry below gives a single TCR beta chain sequence along with its context. V was shortened by 0 bases and J by 3 bases, with 9 bases between the two germline ends. Germline CDR1 and CDR2: SNHLY and FYNNEI. This CDR3 spans 15 amino acids. Using immunoSEQ multiplex PCR, the repertoire was profiled, and TCRdb retains in-frame clones only, with some absent. The sample holds 85,000 to 100,000 clones, roughly 92% seen once. The data were obtained in a study of T cell changes during pregnancy in multiple sclerosis. The TCR sequence derives from a female donor with multiple sclerosis, enrolled in a pregnancy study. The J gene is TRBJ1-5, the V gene TRBV2; no clear D. This specimen consisted of peripheral blood, obtained after pregnancy. CDR3 sequence: CASSEARGANQPQHF. In DNA form, the CDR3 reads TGTGCCAGCAGTGAAGCGCGTGGAGCCAATCAGCCCCAGCATTTT.